The 15 T cell receptor beta chains in this list originate from one sample, sequenced in a study of T cells after yellow fever vaccination. MiXCR, run by TCRdb on the 5' RACE reads, gives a single entry per CDR3 protein. The table has over 120,000 distinct CDR3 sequences, about 6.9% seen once. The sequencing used CD4+ T cells sorted from PBMCs, collected 10 days after the yellow fever booster vaccination. These receptors originate from a man aged 25 to 45 who received the YFV17D yellow fever vaccine.

This clonotype was observed many times. The rearrangement joins TRBV6-2 or TRBV6-3 to TRBJ2-7; 8 bases agree with TRBD1. There are 13 residues in the CDR3. Looked up from germline, CDR1 is MNHEY and CDR2 is SVGEGT. Trimming took 8 bases from V and 7 from J; bases not matched to a gene: 10. The CDR3 sequence: CASLDREFGEQYF. The CDR3 DNA reads as TGTGCCAGCTTGGACAGGGAGTTTGGGGAGCAGTACTTC.

The chain has TRBV6-1 and TRBJ2-2; 10 nucleotides agree with TRBD2. The CDR3 totals 14 residues. The J segment lost 6 bases and the V segment lost 10 bases, leaving 8 bases of the junction unmatched. Germline values: CDR1 MNHNS, CDR2 SASEGT. The CDR3 sequence: CATQREGRAGELFF. The CDR3 DNA reads as TGTGCCACCCAGCGGGAGGGCCGGGCCGGGGAGCTGTTTTTT.

This chain connects TRBV9 to TRBJ2-7, with D unclear. Germline V gene lookup returns CDR1 SGDLS and CDR2 YYNGEE. The CDR3 contains 15 residues. Between the trimmed V and J ends, which lost 4 bases and 0 bases, there was a span of 14 bases. The CDR3 DNA reads TGTGCCAGCAGCCCAGGTGGACGATTCTCCTACGAGCAGTACTTC. Its translation is CASSPGGRFSYEQYF.

This clonotype has a count of ten or more. This rearrangement joins TRBV6-5 to TRBJ1-3; D remains unclear. The CDR3 has 14 residues. The V end lost 0 bases, the J end lost 6 bases, and 9 bases lay between the germline ends. The germline V gene has CDR1 MNHEY and CDR2 SVGAGI. The CDR3 DNA follows: TGTGCCAGCAGTTACTCGAGAGGGCAAAACACCATATATTTT. It codes for CASSYSRGQNTIYF.

This clonotype appeared many times. This rearrangement joins TRBV5-1 to TRBJ2-5; TRBD1 might be the D (6 bases). CDR1 SGHRS and CDR2 YFSETQ come from the germline V gene. Trimming shortened V by 5 bases and J by 5 bases, and 13 bases separated the two germline ends. The CDR3 is made up of 13 amino acids. The CDR3 protein is CASRPGESETQYF. DNA of the CDR3: TGCGCCAGCAGACCAGGGGAATCGGAGACCCAGTACTTC.

The rearrangement uses TRBV2 and TRBJ2-1; D is unclear. The CDR3 runs 11 residues. Germline CDR1 SNHLY, CDR2 FYNNEI. V lost 4 bases and J 10 bases, leaving 8 bases between the germline ends. In DNA, the CDR3 is TGTGCCAGCAGTGTTATAAAAGAGCAGTTCTTC. Encoded protein: CASSVIKEQFF. Full variable domain (rest looked up from reference TRBV2 and TRBJ2-1): EPEVTQTPSHQVTQMGQEVILRCVPISNHLYFYWYRQILGQKVEFLVSFYNNEISEKSEIFDDQFSVERPDGSNFTLKIRSTKLEDSAMYFCASSVIKEQFFGPGTRLTVL.

This clonotype was counted at least ten times. The chain has TRBV6-5 and TRBJ1-5; 8 bases fit TRBD1. The J segment lost 8 bases and the V segment lost 6 bases, leaving 12 bases of the junction unmatched. Germline CDR1 is MNHEY and CDR2 is SVGAGI. The CDR3 is made up of 15 amino acids. CDR3 region: CASSVGQGSFEPQHF. For the CDR3, the DNA is TGTGCCAGCAGCGTTGGACAGGGATCGTTTGAGCCCCAGCATTTT.

In this sample, this clonotype turned up a few times. The CDR3 coding sequence is TGCGCCAGCAGCTCCCCACCGGGCAGCTCGGGGGCTAGTTCCTATGGCTACACCTTC. Its protein is CASSSPPGSSGASSYGYTF. The J gene is TRBJ1-2, the V gene TRBV5-1; TRBD1 is a possible D gene (6 bases). The V gene's germline CDR1 is SGHRS and CDR2 YFSETQ. V gave up 3 bases and J gave up 4 bases, with 28 bases separating them. This CDR3 region has 19 residues.

In this sample, this clonotype turned up many times. The chain couples TRBV6-2 or TRBV6-3 to TRBJ2-2; TRBD2 agrees at 9 bases. After removal of 2 bases from V and 4 bases from J, the junction contained 5 bases not matched to a gene. Germline CDR1 and CDR2: MNHEY and SVGEGT. The CDR3 is 16 amino acids. CDR3 amino acids: CASSYPSGMPTGELFF. As DNA, the CDR3 is TGTGCCAGCAGTTACCCTAGCGGGATGCCCACCGGGGAGCTGTTTTTT.

In this sample, this clonotype turned up many times. This chain uses TRBV7-2 with TRBJ2-1; the match to TRBD2 covers 12 bases. The CDR3 extends over 15 amino acids. CDR1 is SGHTA and CDR2 is FQGNSA in the germline V gene. After removal of 6 bases from V and 5 bases from J, the junction contained 5 bases not matched to a gene. The chain's CDR3 is CASRTWTSGNNEQFF. The CDR3 DNA sequence: TGTGCCAGCAGGACATGGACTAGCGGGAACAATGAGCAGTTCTTC. Supplemented by reference TRBV7-2 and TRBJ2-1, the full variable domain reads GAGVSQSPSNKVTEKGKDVELRCDPISGHTALYWYRQSLGQGLEFLIYFQGNSAPDKSGLPSDRFSAERTGGSVSTLTIQRTQQEDSAVYLCASRTWTSGNNEQFFGPGTRLTVL.

This clonotype was detected ten times or more. The chain combines TRBV18 with TRBJ2-7; the D gene could be TRBD1 or TRBD2 (5 bases each). The V gene lost 3 bases and the J gene lost 6 bases, with 12 bases spanning the gap. The CDR3 totals 13 residues. Germline CDR1 reads KGHSH; CDR2 reads LQKENI. CDR3 amino acids: CASSPGVPGEQYF. CDR3 in DNA: TGTGCCAGCTCACCGGGGGTCCCTGGCGAGCAGTACTTC.

In this sample, this clonotype turned up many times. The V call is TRBV6-5, the J call TRBJ2-5, with D hard to call. The length of the CDR3 is 14 residues. CDR1 is MNHEY, CDR2 SVGAGI, per germline. Trimming cost V 5 bases and J 1 base, with 11 bases left between them. The CDR3 DNA is TGTGCCAGCAGTCACCGCCTGGCCCAAGAGACCCAGTACTTC. Amino acids: CASSHRLAQETQYF.

At least ten counts were recorded for this clonotype. V gene TRBV7-9 combines with J gene TRBJ2-5; D is ambiguous. Per the germline V gene, CDR1 is SEHNR and CDR2 is FQNEAQ (reference sequence). This CDR3 spans 12 amino acids. The V gene lost 6 bases and the J gene lost 1 base, with 6 bases spanning the gap. CDR3 in DNA: TGTGCCAGCAGTCCGTTCCAAGAGACCCAGTACTTC. As protein: CASSPFQETQYF.

This clonotype was observed at least ten times. The chain couples TRBV29-1 to TRBJ2-5; D remains unclear. CDR3 length equals 13 residues. From germline, CDR1 is SQVTM and CDR2 ANQGSEA. V was clipped by 6 bases and J by 4 bases, with 15 bases between them. In nucleotides, the CDR3 is TGCAGCGTCGTTTCTCCCCTTCTAGAGACCCAGTACTTC. Translated: CSVVSPLLETQYF.

This clonotype was seen many times. The genes are TRBV7-2 and TRBJ2-2, with 7 nucleotides matching TRBD1. Germline assignment: CDR1 SGHTA and CDR2 FQGNSA. The V segment lost 5 bases and the J segment 9 bases; nucleotides outside the gene matches: 15. CDR3 length equals 16 residues. CDR3 sequence: CASSTARDSLLRELFF. The DNA of the CDR3 is TGTGCCAGCAGCACGGCCCGGGACAGCCTTCTCCGGGAGCTGTTTTTT.